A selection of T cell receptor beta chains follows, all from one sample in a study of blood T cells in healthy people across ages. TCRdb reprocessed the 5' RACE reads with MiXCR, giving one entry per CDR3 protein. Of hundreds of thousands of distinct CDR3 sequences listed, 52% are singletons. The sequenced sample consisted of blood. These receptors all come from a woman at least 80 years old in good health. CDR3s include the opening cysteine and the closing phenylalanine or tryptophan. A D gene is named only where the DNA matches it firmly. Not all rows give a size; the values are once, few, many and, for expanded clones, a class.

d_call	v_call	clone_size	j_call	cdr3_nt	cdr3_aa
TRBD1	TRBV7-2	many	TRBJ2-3	TGTGCCAGCAGCTTACGATGGAAGACAGGGACAGATACGCAGTATTTT	CASSLRWKTGTDTQYF
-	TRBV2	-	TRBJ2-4	TGTGCCAGCAAGGGGCAGGGAAAAAACATTCAGTACTTC	CASKGQGKNIQYF
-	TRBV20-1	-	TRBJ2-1	TGCAGTGCTGTTGGGGGCATTTACAATGAGCAGTTCTTC	CSAVGGIYNEQFF
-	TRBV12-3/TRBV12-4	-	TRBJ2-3	TGTGCCAGCAGTTTAGCAAGTAGAGGGGCTACGCAGTATTTT	CASSLASRGATQYF
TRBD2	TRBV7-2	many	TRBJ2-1	TGTGCCAGCAGCGCTAGCGGGCCGAGCTCCTACAATGAGCAGTTCTTC	CASSASGPSSYNEQFF
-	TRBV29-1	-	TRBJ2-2	TGCAGCGTGCGGGACAGTTCGGCCGGGGAGCTGTTTTTT	CSVRDSSAGELFF
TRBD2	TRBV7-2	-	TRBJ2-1	TGTGCCAGCACCCAAGTCGGGACTAGCAGCAATGAGCAGTTCTTC	CASTQVGTSSNEQFF
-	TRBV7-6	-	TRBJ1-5	TGTGCCAGCAGCGGATTGATGAATCAGCCCCAGCATTTT	CASSGLMNQPQHF
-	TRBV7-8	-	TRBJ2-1	TGTGCCAGCAGCTTCCTCGGGAACGGGTACAATGAGCAGTTCTTC	CASSFLGNGYNEQFF
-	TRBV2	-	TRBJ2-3	TGTGCCAGCAGTGAAATGGGGATAAGCACAGATACGCAGTATTTT	CASSEMGISTDTQYF
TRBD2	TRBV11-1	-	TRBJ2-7	TGTGCCAGCAGCTCCGACCGTCTAGCGGGAGTGCACGAGCAGTACTTC	CASSSDRLAGVHEQYF
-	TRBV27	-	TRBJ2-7	TGTGCCAGCAGCTCCCAGCTGGGCGAGCAGTACTTC	CASSSQLGEQYF
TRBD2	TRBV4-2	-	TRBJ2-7	TGTGCCAGCAGCCAATCTACTAGGGACTACTACGAGCAGTACTTC	CASSQSTRDYYEQYF
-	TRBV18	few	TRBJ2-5	TGTGCCAGCTCTTCGACAGGTTACAATGAGCAGTACTTC	CASSSTGYNEQYF
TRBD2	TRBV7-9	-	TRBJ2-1	TGTGCCAGCAGCCCTCGACTAGCGGGAGGGCCGTCGTACAATGAGCAGTTCTTC	CASSPRLAGGPSYNEQFF
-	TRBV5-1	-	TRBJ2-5	TGCGCCAGCAGCTTGGCTCGAGCTCTTCAGGAGACCCAGTACTTC	CASSLARALQETQYF
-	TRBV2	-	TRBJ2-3	TGTGCCAGCAGTGTGGAGTACACAGATACGCAGTATTTT	CASSVEYTDTQYF
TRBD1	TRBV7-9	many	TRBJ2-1	TGTGCCAGCAGCTTGCACTCCGGGACAGGGCCCAATGAGCAGTTCTTC	CASSLHSGTGPNEQFF
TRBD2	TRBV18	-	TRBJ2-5	TGTGCCAGCTCACCACCGGGCGGGAGTCGGGAGACCCAGTACTTC	CASSPPGGSRETQYF
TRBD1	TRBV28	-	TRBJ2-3	TGTGCCAGCAAGAACAGGGGGCCCACAGATACGCAGTATTTT	CASKNRGPTDTQYF
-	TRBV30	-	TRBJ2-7	TGTGCGGGCGAGGCTACCTACGAGCAGTACTTC	CAGEATYEQYF
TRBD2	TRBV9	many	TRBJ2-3	TGTGCCAGCAGCGTAGCGGGGGGATGGGAAGCAGATACGCAGTATTTT	CASSVAGGWEADTQYF